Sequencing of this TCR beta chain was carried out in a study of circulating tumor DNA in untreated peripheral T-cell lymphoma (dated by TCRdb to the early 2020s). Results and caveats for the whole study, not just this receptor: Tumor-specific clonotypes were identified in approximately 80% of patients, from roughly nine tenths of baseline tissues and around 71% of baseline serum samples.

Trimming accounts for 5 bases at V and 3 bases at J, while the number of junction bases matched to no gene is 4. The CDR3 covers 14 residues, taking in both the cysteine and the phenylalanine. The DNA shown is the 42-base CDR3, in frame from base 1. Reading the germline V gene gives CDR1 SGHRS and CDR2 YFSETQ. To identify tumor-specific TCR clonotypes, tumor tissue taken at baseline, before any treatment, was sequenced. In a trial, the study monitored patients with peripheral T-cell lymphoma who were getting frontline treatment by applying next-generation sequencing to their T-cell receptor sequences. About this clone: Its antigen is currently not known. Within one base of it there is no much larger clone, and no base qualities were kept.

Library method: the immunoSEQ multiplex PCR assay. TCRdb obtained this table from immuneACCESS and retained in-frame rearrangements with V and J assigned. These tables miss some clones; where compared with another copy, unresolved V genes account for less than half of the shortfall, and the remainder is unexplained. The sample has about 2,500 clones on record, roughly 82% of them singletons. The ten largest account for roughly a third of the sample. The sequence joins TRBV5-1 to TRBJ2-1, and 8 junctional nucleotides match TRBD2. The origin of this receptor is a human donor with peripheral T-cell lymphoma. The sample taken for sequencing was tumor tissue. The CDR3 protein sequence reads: CASRTSGGYNEQFF. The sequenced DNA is TGCGCCAGCAGAACTAGCGGAGGCTACAATGAGCAGTTCTTC.